The rows below give T cell receptor beta chains drawn from one sample of a study of beta chain features in type 1 diabetes. Assay used: immunoSEQ multiplex PCR; TCRdb lists only in-frame clones, some missing. The sample holds some 640,000 clones, over 13% seen once. Sequenced: naive CD4+ T cells from blood. Receptor source: a man between 18 and 35 years old with type 1 diabetes. Both conserved end residues are part of each CDR3. Each record gives: D gene, clone size, J gene, CDR3 length, V gene, CDR3 DNA, CDR3 protein. D genes are given only for firm matches. Clone size, where shown, is once, few, many, or a class for clones that have expanded.

D: NA
size: few
J: TRBJ2-5
length: 15
V: TRBV7-9
DNA: TGTGCCAGCAGCTTTCGTCAGGGCCCCCAAGAGACCCAGTACTTC
CDR3: CASSFRQGPQETQYF

D: TRBD1
size: NA
J: TRBJ1-2
length: 14
V: TRBV2
DNA: TGTGCCAGCAGTGAGGACAGGGGACGGTATGGCTACACCTTC
CDR3: CASSEDRGRYGYTF

D: NA
size: few
J: TRBJ2-3
length: 15
V: TRBV7-9
DNA: TGTGCCAGCAGCACTAGGGGCTTATACACAGATACGCAGTATTTT
CDR3: CASSTRGLYTDTQYF

D: NA
size: NA
J: TRBJ2-7
length: 13
V: TRBV7-6
DNA: TGTGCCAGCAGCTTAGGGGCACCCTACGAGCAGTACTTC
CDR3: CASSLGAPYEQYF

D: NA
size: NA
J: TRBJ1-1
length: 12
V: TRBV6-1
DNA: TGTGCCAGCAGAGCAAGGGTGGTTGAAGCTTTCTTT
CDR3: CASRARVVEAFF

D: TRBD1
size: NA
J: TRBJ1-4
length: 15
V: TRBV4-1
DNA: TGCGCCAGCAGACCCGGACAGGGGATTAATGAAAAACTGTTTTTT
CDR3: CASRPGQGINEKLFF

D: NA
size: NA
J: TRBJ1-4
length: 17
V: TRBV11-2
DNA: TGTGCCAGCAGCCACTCCGAGTGGCAGCCGGGAGGTGAAAAACTGTTTTTT
CDR3: CASSHSEWQPGGEKLFF

D: NA
size: NA
J: TRBJ1-1
length: 15
V: TRBV10-3
DNA: TGTGCCATCAGTGAGCGGGAGCCTCGTGCCACTGAAGCTTTCTTT
CDR3: CAISEREPRATEAFF

D: TRBD1
size: NA
J: TRBJ1-5
length: 14
V: TRBV2
DNA: TGTGCCAGCAGTGCGGGGACAGGGAATCAGCCCCAGCATTTT
CDR3: CASSAGTGNQPQHF

D: TRBD1
size: few
J: TRBJ1-1
length: 15
V: TRBV7-2
DNA: TGTGCCAGCAGCGTCCGACAGGGAACTAACACCAAAGCTTTCTTT
CDR3: CASSVRQGTNTKAFF

D: NA
size: NA
J: TRBJ2-5
length: 16
V: TRBV11-1
DNA: TGTGCCAGCAGCTTATCCCGGGACCCAGGAGGAGAGACCCAGTACTTC
CDR3: CASSLSRDPGGETQYF

D: TRBD1
size: NA
J: TRBJ1-3
length: 14
V: TRBV15
DNA: TGTGCCACCAGCACCGGGACAGGGCGTTACACCATATATTTT
CDR3: CATSTGTGRYTIYF

D: NA
size: few
J: TRBJ2-7
length: 12
V: TRBV19
DNA: TGTGCCAGTGAACGACCGCCCGGAGAGCAGTACTTC
CDR3: CASERPPGEQYF

D: TRBD2
size: NA
J: TRBJ2-7
length: 17
V: TRBV7-9
DNA: TGTGCCAGCAGCTTAAGTAGTTCGGGAGGCGGAACCTACGAGCAGTACTTC
CDR3: CASSLSSSGGGTYEQYF

D: TRBD1
size: few
J: TRBJ1-1
length: 12
V: TRBV6-5
DNA: TGTGCCAGCAGGCTAGGGGACAGAGAAGCTTTCTTT
CDR3: CASRLGDREAFF

D: TRBD1
size: once
J: TRBJ2-3
length: 15
V: TRBV18
DNA: TGTGCCAGCTCACAAGGACAGGGAAGCACAGATACGCAGTATTTT
CDR3: CASSQGQGSTDTQYF

D: NA
size: few
J: TRBJ1-3
length: 14
V: TRBV5-1
DNA: TGCGCCAGCAGCTTAGGGGACCGCGGAAACACCATATATTTT
CDR3: CASSLGDRGNTIYF

D: TRBD2
size: few
J: TRBJ2-7
length: 16
V: TRBV5-6
DNA: TGTGCCAGCAGGGGACCCGGGGGGACTAGCGGCTACGAGCAGTACTTC
CDR3: CASRGPGGTSGYEQYF

D: NA
size: NA
J: TRBJ1-5
length: 12
V: TRBV29-1
DNA: TGCAGCGTTGAAGAGGCCCCTCAGCCCCAGCATTTT
CDR3: CSVEEAPQPQHF

D: TRBD2
size: NA
J: TRBJ2-7
length: 17
V: TRBV5-4
DNA: TGTGCCAGCAGCTCGGGACCTAGCGGGCGGAACTACTACGAGCAGTACTTC
CDR3: CASSSGPSGRNYYEQYF

D: NA
size: few
J: TRBJ1-1
length: 16
V: TRBV4-2
DNA: TGTGCCAGCAGCCGAGAAGAAGGGCGGATGAACACTGAAGCTTTCTTT
CDR3: CASSREEGRMNTEAFF

D: NA
size: few
J: TRBJ1-2
length: 14
V: TRBV30
DNA: TGTGCCTGGAGGGCTCTCGACTCAAGGGGTGGCTACACCTTC
CDR3: CAWRALDSRGGYTF

D: NA
size: NA
J: TRBJ2-7
length: 13
V: TRBV6-6
DNA: TGTGCCAGCAGTACAGCAGACAATTACGAGCAGTACTTC
CDR3: CASSTADNYEQYF

D: TRBD2
size: NA
J: TRBJ2-1
length: 19
V: TRBV4-3
DNA: TGCGCCAGCAGCCAAGAGATAGCGGGGGGCGCCGGCTCCTACAATGAGCAGTTCTTC
CDR3: CASSQEIAGGAGSYNEQFF

D: NA
size: few
J: TRBJ1-2
length: 13
V: TRBV27
DNA: TGTGCCAGCAGTTTTGGGGGCACAACCGGCTACACCTTC
CDR3: CASSFGGTTGYTF

D: NA
size: few
J: TRBJ2-7
length: 12
V: TRBV30
DNA: TGTGCCTGGAGTGTGTCTGGACACGAGCAGTACTTC
CDR3: CAWSVSGHEQYF

D: TRBD2
size: NA
J: TRBJ2-3
length: 14
V: TRBV28
DNA: TGTGCCAGCCGGGAGGGGGGGTCCACAGATACGCAGTATTTT
CDR3: CASREGGSTDTQYF